The 28 T cell receptor beta chains listed next were all sequenced from one sample in a study of blood T cell repertoires in COVID-19. Sequencing was performed with immunoSEQ multiplex PCR; in TCRdb, only in-frame clones are kept and a portion is missing. This sample carries about 150,000 clones, about 90% of them seen once, and the ten largest clones take approximately 0.59%. What was sequenced was peripheral blood. These TCRs come from a man aged 45-65 years with acute or convalescent COVID-19.

The J gene is TRBJ2-5, the V gene TRBV27, with 7 bases fitting TRBD1. Unmatched junction bases numbered 4, after V lost 1 base and J lost 5 bases. This CDR3 has 14 residues. Germline V gene sequence: CDR1 MNHEY, CDR2 SMNVEV (reference sequence). The CDR3 sequence is CASSLLGGAETQYF. CDR3 sequence (DNA): TGTGCCAGCAGTTTATTAGGGGGCGCGGAGACCCAGTACTTC.

The V gene is TRBV28, the J gene TRBJ1-2; D is possibly TRBD1 (6 bases). The V gene's germline CDR1 is MDHEN and CDR2 SYDVKM. CDR3 length equals 12 residues. The CDR3 spells CGTGGHNYGYTF. In nucleotides, the CDR3 is TGTGGGACTGGGGGACATAACTATGGCTACACCTTC.

The chain has TRBV12-3 or TRBV12-4 and TRBJ2-7, with D unresolved. The CDR3 loop spans 13 amino acids. Trimming removed 1 base from V and 1 base from J, with 5 bases in between. The CDR3 loop reads CASSLDMSYEQYF. The CDR3 DNA reads as TGTGCCAGCAGTTTAGACATGTCCTACGAGCAGTACTTC.

The chain is built from TRBV7-2 and TRBJ1-3, with D possibly matching TRBD1 (5 bases). CDR1 and CDR2 from the germline V gene are SGHTA and FQGNSA. Trimming took 2 bases from V and 2 from J, leaving 10 bases between them. The CDR3 length is 15 residues. CDR3: CASSLSRGAGNTIYF. The DNA of the CDR3 is TGTGCCAGCAGCTTAAGTAGGGGCGCTGGAAACACCATATATTTT.

The chain combines TRBV4-1 with TRBJ2-5, with TRBD2 matching over 7 bases. The CDR3 contains 16 residues. The junction had 11 bases not matched to a gene; V was cut back by 2 bases and J by 5 bases. Germline loops: CDR1 MGHRA, CDR2 YSYEKL. The CDR3 loop is CASSQLAASNLETQYF. DNA of the CDR3: TGCGCCAGCAGCCAACTAGCGGCTTCAAACCTTGAGACCCAGTACTTC.

The chain combines TRBV24-1 with TRBJ1-4; D gene ambiguous. Deletions cut 9 bases from V and 0 bases from J, with 10 bases between. Germline assignment: CDR1 KGHDR and CDR2 SFDVKD. The CDR3 is 14 amino acids. CDR3 in DNA: TGTGCCACCCTCCAGGCTGCAACTAATGAAAAACTGTTTTTT. This codes for CATLQAATNEKLFF.

The V call is TRBV10-2, the J call TRBJ2-7, with 8 bases that match TRBD2. CDR3 length: 14 residues. The V gene end was trimmed by 10 bases and the J gene end by 3 bases; junction bases not matched to a gene: 11. The germline V gene has CDR1 WSHSY and CDR2 SAAADI. CDR3 protein: CATSIAGRGYEQYF. The CDR3 nucleotides read TGCGCCACCTCAATAGCGGGACGAGGCTACGAGCAGTACTTC.

This chain uses TRBV7-3 with TRBJ2-2; unclear D gene. Deletions cut 2 bases from V and 0 bases from J, with 13 bases between. This CDR3 contains 17 residues. Germline values: CDR1 SGHTA, CDR2 FQGTGA. CDR3 coding DNA: TGTGCCAGCAGCTTATCCGGTCCCTCGGCGAACACCGGGGAGCTGTTTTTT. This encodes CASSLSGPSANTGELFF.

This sequence joins TRBV28 and TRBJ1-4; D is perhaps TRBD1 (6 bases). This CDR3 is 14 amino acids long. V dropped 7 bases and J dropped 9 bases, with 18 bases sitting between them. The germline V gene encodes CDR1 MDHEN and CDR2 SYDVKM. CDR3 sequence: CASKSSGGTKKLFF. Here the CDR3 DNA reads TGTGCCAGCAAATCCTCGGGGGGGACAAAAAAACTGTTTTTT.

This clone has only one observation. The chain uses TRBV5-8 and TRBJ1-5; TRBD1 is a possible D gene (6 bases). Germline loops: CDR1 SGHTS, CDR2 YDEGEE. The CDR3 runs 15 residues. V shed 4 bases and J shed 7 bases, with 18 bases lying between them. The CDR3 coding sequence is TGTGCCAGCAGCACCATCGGACAGCTCTTGCAGCCCCAGCATTTT. Its protein product is CASSTIGQLLQPQHF. Full variable domain (remainder filled in from reference TRBV5-8 and TRBJ1-5): EAGVTQSPTHLIKTRGQQATLRCSPISGHTSVYWYQQALGLGLQFLLWYDEGEERNRGNFPPRFSGRQFPNYSSELNVNALELEDSALYLCASSTIGQLLQPQHFGDGTRLSIL.

V gene TRBV28 combines with J gene TRBJ2-5, with D possibly matching TRBD1 (6 bases). Trimming removed 6 bases at V and 1 base at J, with 12 bases between. Germline CDR1 reads MDHEN; CDR2 reads SYDVKM. The CDR3 has 14 amino acids. CDR3 region: CASSNGQLQETQYF. For the CDR3, the DNA is TGTGCCAGCAGCAACGGACAGCTCCAAGAGACCCAGTACTTC.

V is TRBV28 and J is TRBJ1-2; TRBD1 is a possible D gene (5 bases). Between the trimmed V and J ends, which lost 7 bases and 5 bases, there was a span of 11 bases. This CDR3 is built from 12 residues. Germline V CDR1 and CDR2: MDHEN, SYDVKM. CDR3 coding DNA: TGTGCCAGCACCCCCGGGGGTTATGGCTACACCTTC. Its translation is CASTPGGYGYTF.

The J gene is TRBJ1-5, the V gene TRBV6-5; 8 positions agree with TRBD1. Germline-derived CDR1 and CDR2 are MNHEY and SVGAGI. The CDR3 loop spans 14 amino acids. Losses at the gene ends were 7 bases for V and 8 bases for J; bases not matched to a gene: 10. The CDR3 protein is CASTLGQGEEPQHF. Here the CDR3 DNA reads TGTGCCAGCACCCTTGGACAGGGAGAGGAGCCCCAGCATTTT.

V and J are TRBV18 and TRBJ1-5, with TRBD1 as a possible D gene (5 bases). From germline, CDR1 is KGHSH and CDR2 LQKENI. This CDR3 contains 14 residues. Trimming stripped 1 base from V and 5 bases from J, with 9 bases between. The CDR3 loop is CASSPLGRDQPQHF. The CDR3 nucleotides are TGTGCCAGCTCACCACTGGGGCGCGATCAGCCCCAGCATTTT.

This clone was seen only once. This chain connects TRBV5-1 to TRBJ1-1; TRBD1 matches at 7 bases. The V and J ends lost 4 bases and 5 bases, in that order; junction bases with no gene match: 8. The germline CDR1 and CDR2 sequences are SGHRS and YFSETQ. CDR3 length: 14 residues. The CDR3 loop reads CASSKTGIQTEAFF. The DNA for the CDR3 is TGCGCCAGCAGCAAGACAGGGATTCAAACTGAAGCTTTCTTT.

This clone was seen just once. The chain combines TRBV6-5 with TRBJ2-2; TRBD2 matches 14 bases. CDR3 length: 14 residues. Germline CDR1 reads MNHEY; CDR2 reads SVGAGI. The V and J ends lost 9 bases and 6 bases, in that order; junction bases with no gene match: 3. The CDR3 here is CASGTSGSSGELFF. In DNA form, the CDR3 reads TGTGCCAGTGGGACTAGCGGGAGTTCCGGGGAGCTGTTTTTT.

J is TRBJ1-1 and V is TRBV3-1 (or the pseudogene TRBV3-2); D remains unclear. Trimming took off 1 base at V and 4 bases at J, with 10 bases between the two ends. This CDR3 is built from 14 residues. Germline lookup yields CDR1 LGHDT and CDR2 YNNKEL (reference sequence). The CDR3 region has the DNA TGTGCCAGCAGCCAAGGAGGGCCAAGCACTGAAGCTTTCTTT. It translates to CASSQGGPSTEAFF.

V and J are TRBV18 and TRBJ1-4; D unclear. CDR1 is KGHSH, CDR2 LQKENI, per germline. The V end lost 2 bases, the J end lost 4 bases, and 5 bases lay between the germline ends. The CDR3 contains 13 residues. The CDR3 DNA sequence: TGTGCCAGCTCACCAGTCGGTAATGAAAAACTGTTTTTT. It encodes CASSPVGNEKLFF.

The chain links TRBV5-1 to TRBJ1-2; D is possibly TRBD1 (5 bases). Trimming shortened V by 4 bases and J by 5 bases, and 15 bases separated the two germline ends. The CDR3 totals 14 residues. Germline V gene sequence: CDR1 SGHRS, CDR2 YFSETQ. The CDR3 loop reads CASSREWGDYGYTF. In DNA, the CDR3 is TGCGCCAGCAGCCGTGAGTGGGGCGATTATGGCTACACCTTC.

The table lists this clone with a count of one. The chain carries TRBV5-1 and TRBJ1-1; maybe TRBD1 (6 bases). The CDR3 consists of 14 residues. The germline V gene has CDR1 SGHRS and CDR2 YFSETQ. The V end lost 2 bases, the J end lost 1 base, and 9 bases lay between the germline ends. The CDR3: CASSFPGQNTEAFF. In DNA, the CDR3 is TGCGCCAGCAGCTTCCCGGGACAGAACACTGAAGCTTTCTTT. The variable domain in full, with the rest retrieved from reference TRBV5-1 and TRBJ1-1, is KAGVTQTPRYLIKTRGQQVTLSCSPISGHRSVSWYQQTPGQGLQFLFEYFSETQRNKGNFPGRFSGRQFSNSRSEMNVSTLELGDSALYLCASSFPGQNTEAFFGQGTRLTVV.

V is TRBV7-3 and J is TRBJ1-2; 8 bases line up with TRBD1. CDR3 length equals 15 residues. Germline loops: CDR1 SGHTA, CDR2 FQGTGA. The J segment lost 8 bases and the V segment lost 4 bases, leaving 12 bases of the junction unmatched. The CDR3 DNA reads as TGTGCCAGCAGCTCACAGGGGGGCGGAGTAGAAGGCTACACCTTC. Translating gives CASSSQGGGVEGYTF. The full variable domain, in which reference TRBV7-3 and TRBJ1-2 provide the parts outside the CDR3, is GAGVSQTPSNKVTEKGKYVELRCDPISGHTALYWYRQSLGQGPEFLIYFQGTGAADDSGLPNDRFFAVRPEGSVSTLKIQRTERGDSAVYLCASSSQGGGVEGYTFGSGTRLTVV.

This clone was seen more than once but under ten times. This chain links TRBV28 with TRBJ2-1, with 8 bases lining up with TRBD2. The CDR3 spans 14 residues. With V trimmed by 7 bases and J by 4 bases, 6 bases remained unmatched. From germline, CDR1 is MDHEN and CDR2 SYDVKM. This chain's CDR3 is CASKKERGYNEQFF. The CDR3 DNA reads as TGTGCCAGCAAGAAGGAGCGGGGGTACAATGAGCAGTTCTTC.

V is TRBV6-5 and J is TRBJ2-1, with TRBD2 identical over 10 bases. CDR1 MNHEY and CDR2 SVGAGI come from the germline V gene. The ends lost 4 bases at V and 5 bases at J; junction bases unmatched: 5. The CDR3 runs to 15 residues. This CDR3 is CASSSPGLANNEQFF. The CDR3 nucleotides are TGTGCCAGCAGTTCGCCGGGACTAGCGAACAATGAGCAGTTCTTC.

This clone was counted once. The genes are TRBV24-1 and TRBJ2-4, with 7 bases aligning to TRBD1. The CDR3 spans 13 residues. The V segment lost 5 bases and the J segment 5 bases; nucleotides outside the gene matches: 2. CDR1 is KGHDR, CDR2 SFDVKD, per germline. In nucleotides, the CDR3 is TGTGCCACCAGTGGAAGGGGGCAAAACATTCAGTACTTC. Translated: CATSGRGQNIQYF.

The chain joins TRBV7-9 to TRBJ2-1; the D gene is possibly TRBD2 (5 bases). This CDR3 is built from 16 residues. The V gene lost 4 bases and the J gene lost 0 bases, with 13 bases spanning the gap. The germline V gene has CDR1 SEHNR and CDR2 FQNEAQ (reference sequence). CDR3 sequence: CASSSGLLGSYNEQFF. DNA for the CDR3: TGTGCCAGCAGCTCCGGACTGCTTGGCTCCTACAATGAGCAGTTCTTC.

J is TRBJ2-1 and V is TRBV19, with TRBD1 identical over 8 bases. CDR1 and CDR2 from the germline V gene are LNHDA and SQIVND (reference sequence). Losses at the gene ends were 6 bases for V and 4 bases for J; bases not matched to a gene: 8. The CDR3 runs 15 residues. CDR3 sequence (DNA): TGTGCCAGTAGCGCAAACCGGGACAGGTACAATGAGCAGTTCTTC. It yields the protein CASSANRDRYNEQFF.

J is TRBJ2-1 and V is TRBV6-5; 8 nucleotides match TRBD1. Germline V lookup: CDR1 MNHEY, CDR2 SVGAGI. V lost 2 bases and J lost 0; bases outside the gene matches: 0. There are 15 residues in the CDR3. Here the CDR3 reads CASSYTGGSYNEQFF. The CDR3 coding sequence is TGTGCCAGCAGTTACACAGGGGGCTCCTACAATGAGCAGTTCTTC.

V gene TRBV7-3 combines with J gene TRBJ2-3, with 9 positions matching TRBD1. Trimming removed 3 bases from V and 0 bases from J; junction bases left unmatched: 1. CDR3 length: 15 residues. Looked up from germline, CDR1 is SGHTA and CDR2 is FQGTGA. CDR3 sequence reads: CASSFDRGSTDTQYF. CDR3 in DNA: TGTGCCAGCAGCTTCGACAGGGGGAGCACAGATACGCAGTATTTT.